A selection of T cell receptor beta chains follows, all from one sample in a study of blood T cells in healthy people across ages. Using its own MiXCR run on the 5' RACE reads, TCRdb lists one record per CDR3 protein. The table includes some 1.8 million distinct CDR3 sequences, 39% detected once. Sample: blood. These receptors were taken from a human donor in good health. The conserved cysteine and the conserved F or W are not part of the CDR3 here. Fields, in order: J gene, V gene, CDR3 protein.

j_call: TRBJ2-4; v_call: TRBV28; cdr3_aa: ASSSVDIQY
j_call: TRBJ2-7; v_call: TRBV4-3; cdr3_aa: ASSQGGQLLNEQY
j_call: TRBJ1-1; v_call: TRBV24-1; cdr3_aa: ATSDTGGNSEAF
j_call: TRBJ2-1; v_call: TRBV20-1; cdr3_aa: SASSLAGVYENEQF
j_call: TRBJ1-1; v_call: TRBV7-3; cdr3_aa: ASSPQGGAPEAF
j_call: TRBJ2-1; v_call: TRBV5-1; cdr3_aa: ASSSGPNIAAPQF
j_call: TRBJ2-4; v_call: TRBV20-1; cdr3_aa: SASPSGTPEQY
j_call: TRBJ2-4; v_call: TRBV20-1; cdr3_aa: SARRRAGGAKNIQY
j_call: TRBJ2-5; v_call: TRBV20-1; cdr3_aa: SAAQGRETQY
j_call: TRBJ2-7; v_call: TRBV20-1; cdr3_aa: SAGNRRGATYEQY
j_call: TRBJ2-1; v_call: TRBV7-3; cdr3_aa: ASSLRGGATNYNEQF
j_call: TRBJ2-1; v_call: TRBV7-9; cdr3_aa: ASSLAKNPYNEQF
j_call: TRBJ2-2; v_call: TRBV4-1; cdr3_aa: ASSQTNLEHLIPNTGELF
j_call: TRBJ2-7; v_call: TRBV10-3; cdr3_aa: AISNTGTSGGPFSYEQY
j_call: TRBJ2-6; v_call: TRBV29-1; cdr3_aa: SVDDSAGGESGANVLT
j_call: TRBJ1-6; v_call: TRBV7-3; cdr3_aa: ASSPRSRGNNSPLH
j_call: TRBJ1-4; v_call: TRBV5-1; cdr3_aa: ASSLAYLTGKLF
j_call: TRBJ2-5; v_call: TRBV7-2; cdr3_aa: ASSHRGGGETQY
j_call: TRBJ1-2; v_call: TRBV9; cdr3_aa: ASSANRGGYT
j_call: TRBJ2-5; v_call: TRBV10-3; cdr3_aa: AISDFVGDAGIKTQY
j_call: TRBJ1-2; v_call: TRBV29-1; cdr3_aa: SVKRGNGYT
j_call: TRBJ2-3; v_call: TRBV10-3; cdr3_aa: AISAVSSSPPDTQY
j_call: TRBJ1-2; v_call: TRBV7-2; cdr3_aa: VSSSQSSGVYGYT